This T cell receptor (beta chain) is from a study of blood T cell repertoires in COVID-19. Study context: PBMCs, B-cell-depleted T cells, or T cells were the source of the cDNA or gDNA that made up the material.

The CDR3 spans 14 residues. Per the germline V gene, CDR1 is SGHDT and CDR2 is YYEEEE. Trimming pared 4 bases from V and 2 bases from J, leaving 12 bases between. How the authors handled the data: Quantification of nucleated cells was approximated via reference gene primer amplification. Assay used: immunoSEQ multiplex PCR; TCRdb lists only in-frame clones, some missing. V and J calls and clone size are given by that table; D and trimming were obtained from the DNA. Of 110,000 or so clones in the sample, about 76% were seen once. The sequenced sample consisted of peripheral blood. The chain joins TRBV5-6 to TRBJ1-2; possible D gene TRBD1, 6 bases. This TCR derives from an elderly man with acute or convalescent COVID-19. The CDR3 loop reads CASSAGQINYGYTF. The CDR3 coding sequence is TGTGCCAGCAGCGCCGGACAGATAAACTATGGCTACACCTTC.